Each of the 7 T cell receptor beta chains below was sequenced from the same sample in a study of spatial heterogeneity in lung cancer (dated by TCRdb to the late 2010s). General conclusions and limits of the study: The tumor nonsynonymous mutation count correlated with the number of expanded alpha and beta TCRs within the tumor.

Their cognate antigens are unknown. Per the publication, the time point label means: sample taken at primary tumor resection. The receptor library was made with 5' RACE. These reads were obtained on a NextSeq 500. TCRdb itself trimmed the public reads at Q25 with fastp, ran MiXCR and retained productive beta chains. Rows with one shared CDR3 protein collapse into an entry with the most common genes and DNA. The sample table contains some 5,900 distinct CDR3 sequences; only one count was recorded for roughly 7.1% of them. The ten most abundant clones make up around 28% of the sample. The sequencing here drew on lung tumor tissue, taken at surgery. These receptors all come from a female donor with early-stage non-small cell lung cancer.

There are many counts of this clonotype. This beta chain is a stray read from a library made for alpha chains; its abundance is not meaningful. V and J are TRBV4-2 and TRBJ2-3; tentative D call: TRBD2 (5 bases). Per germline, CDR1 LGHNA and CDR2 YNFKEQ. V was pared by 4 bases and J by 5 bases, with 16 bases between. CDR3 length: 15 amino acids. CDR3 residues: CASSPLGPSEDTQYF. For the CDR3, the DNA is TGTGCCAGCAGCCCACTAGGACCCTCGGAAGATACGCAGTATTTT.

This clonotype has ten or more counts. Because this beta chain is a stray read in a library intended to capture alpha chains, its abundance should not be given much weight. CDR3 loop: CASSLSIGGLNEQFF. The CDR3 coding sequence is TGTGCCAGCAGTCTCTCTATCGGGGGGCTAAATGAGCAGTTCTTC. This chain connects TRBV12-3 or TRBV12-4 to TRBJ2-1, with D possibly matching TRBD2 (7 bases). Trimming took 5 bases from V and 7 from J, leaving 18 bases between them. CDR3 length: 15 amino acids.

There are many counts of this clonotype. This beta chain represents an off-target read in a library built for alpha chains; its size is of limited meaning. The V and J genes are TRBV20-1 and TRBJ2-5; D remains ambiguous. Trimming took off 3 bases at V and 3 bases at J, with 2 bases between the two ends. The CDR3 is made up of 10 amino acids. Germline assignment: CDR1 DFQATT and CDR2 SNEGSKA (reference sequence). The CDR3 sequence is CSAREETQYF. The CDR3 DNA is TGCAGTGCTAGGGAAGAGACCCAGTACTTC.

There are many counts of this clonotype. This beta chain was picked up by a library intended for alpha chains and is off target, so its count carries little meaning. The V call is TRBV6-2 or TRBV6-3, the J call TRBJ2-5; 9 bases agree with TRBD2. The CDR3 is made up of 13 amino acids. V shed 3 bases and J 9 bases; nucleotides not matched to a gene: 5. Looked up from germline, CDR1 is MNHEY and CDR2 is SVGEGT. CDR3 sequence: CASSYWERGAQYF. CDR3 DNA sequence: TGTGCCAGCAGTTATTGGGAGCGGGGGGCCCAGTACTTC.

By share of the sample, this clonotype is medium-sized (0.01 to 0.1%). This beta chain lies outside the target of a library built for alpha chains; its clone size means little. The J gene is TRBJ1-1, the V gene TRBV29-1; no definite D call. In germline, CDR1 is SQVTM, CDR2 ANQGSEA. Trimming cost V 6 bases and J 4 bases, with 9 bases left between them. There are 11 residues in the CDR3. This CDR3 is CSVVVFTEAFF. The CDR3 DNA sequence: TGCAGCGTCGTTGTCTTCACTGAAGCTTTCTTT.

As regards this clonotype: A clone one base away is much larger, so this may be a read error. Because this beta chain is a stray read in a library intended to capture alpha chains, its abundance should not be given much weight. The rearrangement links TRBV10-3 to TRBJ2-3, with 13 bases matching TRBD2. There are 16 residues in the CDR3. Germline-derived CDR1 and CDR2 are ENHRY and SYGVKD. The CDR3 loop reads CAISERTSGSSDTRYF. CDR3 bases: TGTGCCATCAGCGAGAGGACTAGCGGGAGTTCGGATACGCGGTATTTT.

There are many counts of this clonotype. The library was built for alpha chains, so this beta chain is an off-target read and its size means little. The chain carries TRBV3-1 and TRBJ2-1; TRBD2 matches at 7 bases. The CDR3 covers 14 residues. With 4 bases clipped from V and 8 bases from J, the junction kept 8 bases outside the gene matches. The germline CDR1 and CDR2 sequences are LGHDT and YNNKEL (reference sequence). The CDR3: CASSLQRGRDEQFF. CDR3 DNA: TGTGCCAGCAGCCTCCAGCGGGGAAGGGATGAGCAGTTCTTC.